A single sample gave rise to the 18 T cell receptor beta chains below, sequenced in a study of CD4+ T cells in melanoma (dated by TCRdb to between 2021 and 2024). Libraries were prepared through the immunoSEQ multiplex PCR assay. TCRdb obtained this table from immuneACCESS and retained in-frame rearrangements with V and J assigned. These tables miss some clones; where compared with another copy, unresolved V genes account for less than half of the shortfall, and the remainder is unexplained. Within this sample are 11,000 to 15,000 clones, with around 68% of them counted one time only. 18% of the sample is taken by the ten largest. The sequenced sample was cells from a culture (not recorded whether cultured in vitro). All receptors derive from a human donor with melanoma.

This clone was seen only a few times. The J gene is TRBJ2-7, the V gene TRBV29-1; no clear D. Germline-derived CDR1 and CDR2 are SQVTM and ANQGSEA. This CDR3 region has 11 residues. The germline V and J ends were trimmed by 3 bases and 7 bases, with 10 bases remaining between them. The CDR3 loop is CSVDRLGEQYF. The CDR3 DNA reads TGCAGCGTTGACAGGTTGGGAGAGCAGTACTTC.

The rearrangement joins TRBV18 to TRBJ1-3; unclear D gene. The CDR3 length is 15 residues. CDR1 and CDR2 from the germline V gene are KGHSH and LQKENI. The V and J ends lost 1 base and 4 bases respectively, with 11 bases between them. CDR3 sequence: CASSPQQSLGNTIYF. DNA of the CDR3: TGTGCCAGCTCACCACAACAGAGCCTAGGAAACACCATATATTTT.

The rearrangement uses TRBV11-1 and TRBJ1-1, with D possibly TRBD1 on 5 matching bases. This CDR3 region has 13 residues. Germline loops: CDR1 SGHAT, CDR2 FQDESV (reference sequence). Trimming removed 5 bases at V and 12 bases at J, with 19 bases between. The CDR3 DNA reads TGTGCCAGCAGCCCTGGGGCAGCTCCTGGGACTTTCTTT. It specifies CASSPGAAPGTFF.

Details on this clone: The same CDR3 arises from other DNA sequences in this sample as well. V usage is TRBV5-1 and J usage is TRBJ2-5; maybe TRBD2 (6 bases). This CDR3 has 13 residues. The germline V gene has CDR1 SGHRS and CDR2 YFSETQ. V lost 4 bases, J lost 5 bases, and 12 bases lay in between. The CDR3 region is CASSPQGLETQYF. In DNA, the CDR3 is TGCGCCAGCAGCCCCCAGGGACTCGAGACCCAGTACTTC. Together with reference TRBV5-1 and TRBJ2-5, the CDR3 gives the full variable domain: KAGVTQTPRYLIKTRGQQVTLSCSPISGHRSVSWYQQTPGQGLQFLFEYFSETQRNKGNFPGRFSGRQFSNSRSEMNVSTLELGDSALYLCASSPQGLETQYFGPGTRLLVL.

The rearrangement uses TRBV7-8 and TRBJ1-3; 7 bases fit TRBD1. J gave up 2 bases and V 5 bases, and 6 bases lay outside the gene matches. The CDR3 totals 15 residues. Germline V gives CDR1 SGHVS, CDR2 FQNEAQ. The CDR3, as DNA: TGTGCCAGCAGCGTACGGGACAGTCCTGGAAACACCATATATTTT. Translation: CASSVRDSPGNTIYF.

By share, this clone ranks as medium-sized. The chain's CDR3 is CASSRRGGGGTEAFF. DNA for the CDR3: TGTGCCAGCAGCCGGAGGGGGGGAGGCGGCACTGAAGCTTTCTTT. V is TRBV7-9 and J is TRBJ1-1; tentatively, D is TRBD1 (6 bases). Trimming removed 5 bases at V and 4 bases at J, with 17 bases between. The CDR3 loop spans 15 amino acids. CDR1 and CDR2 from the germline V gene are SEHNR and FQNEAQ (reference sequence).

As to this clone: One junction end does not reproduce the germline sequence, and a read error may be involved. The chain uses TRBV30 and TRBJ2-1; the D is unclear. This CDR3 contains 13 residues. Germline loops: CDR1 GTSNPN, CDR2 SVGIG (reference sequence). CDR3 in DNA: TGTGTCTGGAGTGTAGACGACTACAATGAGCAGTTCTTC. This translates into CVWSVDDYNEQFF.

The V and J genes are TRBV5-4 and TRBJ2-1, with TRBD2 matching 10 bases. The V and J ends lost 4 bases and 6 bases, in that order; junction bases with no gene match: 4. The germline CDR1 and CDR2 sequences are SGHNT and YYREEE (reference sequence). The length of the CDR3 is 14 residues. Here the CDR3 DNA reads TGTGCCAGCAGCGCGGGACTAGCGAGCAATGAGCAGTTCTTC. It codes for CASSAGLASNEQFF. Complete variable domain (other parts from reference TRBV5-4 and TRBJ2-1): ETGVTQSPTHLIKTRGQQVTLRCSSQSGHNTVSWYQQALGQGPQFIFQYYREEENGRGNFPPRFSGLQFPNYSSELNVNALELDDSALYLCASSAGLASNEQFFGPGTRLTVL.

The chain is built from TRBV7-2 and TRBJ2-2; 7 nucleotides line up with TRBD2. CDR3 length: 15 residues. Looked up from germline, CDR1 is SGHTA and CDR2 is FQGNSA. V shed 3 bases, J shed 5 bases, and the junction held 6 bases outside the gene matches. The CDR3 spells CASSFGGGRTGELFF. The DNA for the CDR3 is TGTGCCAGCAGCTTTGGCGGGGGAAGGACCGGGGAGCTGTTTTTT. Full variable domain (remainder filled in from reference TRBV7-2 and TRBJ2-2): GAGVSQSPSNKVTEKGKDVELRCDPISGHTALYWYRQSLGQGLEFLIYFQGNSAPDKSGLPSDRFSAERTGGSVSTLTIQRTQQEDSAVYLCASSFGGGRTGELFFGEGSRLTVL.

The rearrangement joins TRBV11-2 to TRBJ2-3, with 10 positions matching TRBD1. The CDR3 spans 15 residues. Germline values: CDR1 SGHAT, CDR2 FQNNGV. The J segment lost 6 bases and the V segment lost 3 bases, leaving 6 bases of the junction unmatched. The CDR3 region has the DNA TGTGCCAGCAGCTTCCGCCGGGACAGGGGCGATACGCAGTATTTT. Its protein is CASSFRRDRGDTQYF.

The chain couples TRBV28 to TRBJ1-4, with D unclear. The germline V gene has CDR1 MDHEN and CDR2 SYDVKM. This CDR3 is built from 14 residues. Trimming left V 3 bases short and J 7 bases short, with 12 bases between. CDR3 amino acids: CASSFPAGREKLFF. The CDR3 nucleotides read TGTGCCAGCAGTTTCCCCGCCGGACGTGAAAAACTGTTTTTT. The variable domain in full, completed from reference TRBV28 and TRBJ1-4, reads DVKVTQSSRYLVKRTGEKVFLECVQDMDHENMFWYRQDPGLGLRLIYFSYDVKMKEKGDIPEGYSVSREKKERFSLILESASTNQTSMYLCASSFPAGREKLFFGSGTQLSVL.

V usage is TRBV9 and J usage is TRBJ1-1; TRBD1 is a possible D gene (5 bases). CDR1 SGDLS and CDR2 YYNGEE come from the germline V gene. This CDR3 region has 12 residues. Deletions cut 4 bases from V and 6 bases from J, with 10 bases between. The CDR3 spells CASSHAGPEAFF. The CDR3 nucleotides read TGTGCCAGCAGCCATGCAGGGCCTGAAGCTTTCTTT.

The chain has TRBV19 and TRBJ2-7, with D uncertain. Germline V gives CDR1 LNHDA, CDR2 SQIVND (reference sequence). V lost 9 bases and J lost 0, with 24 bases in between. The CDR3 is 17 amino acids. The CDR3 DNA sequence: TGTGCCAGCCCCAAACTATCTCGGCCAGGAATCTCCTACGAGCAGTACTTC. It is translated as CASPKLSRPGISYEQYF.

The chain carries TRBV21-1 and TRBJ1-1. TRBV21-1 is a pseudogene. CDR3 length: 12 residues. CDR3 sequence reads: CASSGLNVEAFF. Here the CDR3 DNA reads TGTGCCAGCAGCGGTCTTAATGTTGAAGCTTTCTTT.

The J gene is TRBJ1-1, the V gene TRBV7-3, with D unresolved. The germline CDR1 and CDR2 sequences are SGHTA and FQGTGA. This CDR3 comprises 13 residues. Trimming cost V 1 base and J 6 bases, with 9 bases left between them. CDR3 DNA: TGTGCCAGCAGCTTAAGGATGGACTCTGAAGCTTTCTTT. Its translation: CASSLRMDSEAFF.

A remark on this clone: The same CDR3 can be traced to other DNA sequences in this sample. The J gene is TRBJ2-7, the V gene TRBV5-1, with 9 bases lining up with TRBD1. Per germline, CDR1 SGHRS and CDR2 YFSETQ. V was pared by 4 bases and J by 4 bases, with 6 bases of the junction left unmatched. The CDR3 consists of 14 residues. The CDR3: CASSRQGDGYEQYF. Here the CDR3 DNA reads TGCGCCAGCAGCCGACAGGGGGATGGATACGAGCAGTACTTC.

Points on this clone: One end of the junction varies from germline; a read error may be responsible. The J gene is TRBJ2-1, the V gene TRBV5-1, with TRBD1 as a possible D gene (8 bases). The CDR3 consists of 15 residues. Germline loops: CDR1 SGHRS, CDR2 YFSETQ. Here the CDR3 reads CASSIKQGDYNGQFF. In DNA form, the CDR3 reads TGCGCCAGCAGCATAAAACAGGGGGACTACAATGGGCAGTTCTTC.

The J gene is TRBJ1-6, the V gene TRBV25-1, with D possibly being TRBD1 (6 bases). This CDR3 has 13 residues. The ends were cut back, 6 bases at V and 10 bases at J, with 13 bases in the middle. CDR1 and CDR2 (germline): MGHDK, SYGVNS. CDR3 DNA: TGTGCCAGCAGCGGAGGGGGTCGATCACCCCTCCACTTT. Translated: CASSGGGRSPLHF.